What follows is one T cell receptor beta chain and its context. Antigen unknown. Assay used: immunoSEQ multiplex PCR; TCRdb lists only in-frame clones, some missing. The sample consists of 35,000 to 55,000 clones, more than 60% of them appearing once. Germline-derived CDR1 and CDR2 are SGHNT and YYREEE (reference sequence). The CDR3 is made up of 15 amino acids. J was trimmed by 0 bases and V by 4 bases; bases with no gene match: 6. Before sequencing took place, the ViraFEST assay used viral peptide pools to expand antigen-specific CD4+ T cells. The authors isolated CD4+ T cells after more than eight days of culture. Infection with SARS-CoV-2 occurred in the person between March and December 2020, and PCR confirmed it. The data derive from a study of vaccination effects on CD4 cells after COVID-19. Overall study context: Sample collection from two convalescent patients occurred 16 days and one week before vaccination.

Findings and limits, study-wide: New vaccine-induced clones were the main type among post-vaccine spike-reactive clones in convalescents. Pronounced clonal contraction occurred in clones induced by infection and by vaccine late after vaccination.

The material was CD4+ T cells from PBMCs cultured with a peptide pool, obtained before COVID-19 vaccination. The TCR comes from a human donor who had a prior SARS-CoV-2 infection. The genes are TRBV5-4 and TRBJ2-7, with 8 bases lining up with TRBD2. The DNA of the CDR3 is TGTGCCAGCAGCCTGGTAGCGGGGACCTCCTACGAGCAGTACTTC. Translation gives CASSLVAGTSYEQYF. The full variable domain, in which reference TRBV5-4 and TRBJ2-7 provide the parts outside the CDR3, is ETGVTQSPTHLIKTRGQQVTLRCSSQSGHNTVSWYQQALGQGPQFIFQYYREEENGRGNFPPRFSGLQFPNYSSELNVNALELDDSALYLCASSLVAGTSYEQYFGPGTRLTVT.